Sequencing of this TCR beta chain was carried out in a study of control samples from healthy donors and cancer patients. In the case of this clone: Additional DNA sequences in this sample encode the identical CDR3.

TCRdb keeps only in-frame clones here, not all; method: immunoSEQ multiplex PCR. The sample holds 150,000 to 200,000 clones; around nine tenths are singletons and the top ten take 1.5% to 2%. This receptor was identified in a man between 18 and 29 years old in good health. Sequenced input: blood.

This chain's CDR3 is CAWSVTGGLEQYF. In nucleotides, the CDR3 is TGTGCCTGGAGTGTAACAGGGGGGCTCGAGCAGTACTTC. The chain uses TRBV30 and TRBJ2-7, with 8 positions matching TRBD1. The germline CDR1 and CDR2 sequences are GTSNPN and SVGIG (reference sequence). The CDR3 loop spans 13 amino acids. Unmatched junction bases numbered 4, after V lost 0 bases and J lost 6 bases.